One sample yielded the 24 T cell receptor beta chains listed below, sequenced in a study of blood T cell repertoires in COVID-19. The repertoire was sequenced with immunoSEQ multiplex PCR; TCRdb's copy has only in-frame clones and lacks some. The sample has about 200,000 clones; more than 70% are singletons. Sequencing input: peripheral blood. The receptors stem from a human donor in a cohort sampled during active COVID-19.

The CDR3 coding sequence is TGTGCCAGCTCACCACTTGGGACAGCGAATCAGCCCCAGCATTTT. Translation gives CASSPLGTANQPQHF. The V gene is TRBV18, the J gene TRBJ1-5; 7 nucleotides agree with TRBD1. Germline values: CDR1 KGHSH, CDR2 LQKENI. CDR3 size: 15 residues. V shed 1 base, J shed 4 bases, and the junction held 4 bases outside the gene matches.

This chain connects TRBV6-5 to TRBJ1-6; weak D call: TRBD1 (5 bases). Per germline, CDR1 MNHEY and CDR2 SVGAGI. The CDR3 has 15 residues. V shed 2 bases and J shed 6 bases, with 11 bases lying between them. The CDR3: CASSYKGRPNSPLHF. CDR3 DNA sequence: TGTGCCAGCAGTTACAAGGGGCGGCCTAATTCACCCCTCCACTTT.

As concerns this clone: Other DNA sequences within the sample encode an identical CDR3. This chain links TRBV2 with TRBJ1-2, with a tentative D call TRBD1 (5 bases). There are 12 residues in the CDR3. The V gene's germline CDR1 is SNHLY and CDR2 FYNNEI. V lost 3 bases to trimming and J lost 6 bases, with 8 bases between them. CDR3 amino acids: CASSESGDGYTF. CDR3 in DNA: TGTGCCAGCAGTGAGTCGGGGGATGGCTACACCTTC.

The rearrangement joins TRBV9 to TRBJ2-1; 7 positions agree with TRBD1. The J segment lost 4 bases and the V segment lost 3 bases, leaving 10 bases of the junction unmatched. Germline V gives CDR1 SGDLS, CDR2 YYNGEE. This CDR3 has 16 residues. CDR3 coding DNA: TGTGCCAGCAGCGCGCGTTGGACAGGAGCTTACAATGAGCAGTTCTTC. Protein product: CASSARWTGAYNEQFF. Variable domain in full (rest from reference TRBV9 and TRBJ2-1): DSGVTQTPKHLITATGQRVTLRCSPRSGDLSVYWYQQSLDQGLQFLIQYYNGEERAKGNILERFSAQQFPDLHSELNLSSLELGDSALYFCASSARWTGAYNEQFFGPGTRLTVL.

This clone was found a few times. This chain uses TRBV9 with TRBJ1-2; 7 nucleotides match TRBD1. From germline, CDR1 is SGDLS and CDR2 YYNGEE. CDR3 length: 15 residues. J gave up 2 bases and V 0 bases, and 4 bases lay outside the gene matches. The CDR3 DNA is TGTGCCAGCAGCGTAGAAACAGGGGAGAACTATGGCTACACCTTC. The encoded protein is CASSVETGENYGYTF. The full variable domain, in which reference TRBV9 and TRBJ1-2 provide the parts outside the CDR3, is DSGVTQTPKHLITATGQRVTLRCSPRSGDLSVYWYQQSLDQGLQFLIQYYNGEERAKGNILERFSAQQFPDLHSELNLSSLELGDSALYFCASSVETGENYGYTFGSGTRLTVV.

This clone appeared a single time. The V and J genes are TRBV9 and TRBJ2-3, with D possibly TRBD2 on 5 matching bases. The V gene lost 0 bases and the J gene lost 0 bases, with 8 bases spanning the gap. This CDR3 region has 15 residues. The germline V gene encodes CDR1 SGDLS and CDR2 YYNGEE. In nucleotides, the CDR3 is TGTGCCAGCAGCGTAGATGGCGGGAGCACAGATACGCAGTATTTT. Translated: CASSVDGGSTDTQYF.

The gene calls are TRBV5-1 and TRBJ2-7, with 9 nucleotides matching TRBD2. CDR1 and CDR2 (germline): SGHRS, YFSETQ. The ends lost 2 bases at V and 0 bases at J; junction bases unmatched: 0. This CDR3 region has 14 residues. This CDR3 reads CASSFSGSSYEQYF. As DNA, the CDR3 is TGCGCCAGCAGCTTTAGCGGGAGCTCCTACGAGCAGTACTTC.

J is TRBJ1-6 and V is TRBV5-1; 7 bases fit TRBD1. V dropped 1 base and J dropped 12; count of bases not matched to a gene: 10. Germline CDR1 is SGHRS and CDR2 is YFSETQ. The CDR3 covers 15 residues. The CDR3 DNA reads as TGCGCCAGCAGCTTGTGGGACAGCCTAACCCAACCCCTCCACTTT. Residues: CASSLWDSLTQPLHF.

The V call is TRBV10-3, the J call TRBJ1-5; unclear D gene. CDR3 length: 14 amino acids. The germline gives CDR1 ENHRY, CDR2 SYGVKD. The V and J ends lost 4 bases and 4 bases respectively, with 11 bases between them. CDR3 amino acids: CAISAGPTNQPQHF. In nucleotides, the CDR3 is TGTGCCATCAGTGCCGGCCCGACAAATCAGCCCCAGCATTTT.

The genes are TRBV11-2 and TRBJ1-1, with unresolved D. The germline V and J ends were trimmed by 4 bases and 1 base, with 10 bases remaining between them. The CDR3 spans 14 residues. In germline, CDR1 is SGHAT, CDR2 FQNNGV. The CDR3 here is CASSSPRGNTEAFF. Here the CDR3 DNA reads TGTGCCAGCAGCTCCCCTCGCGGGAACACTGAAGCTTTCTTT.

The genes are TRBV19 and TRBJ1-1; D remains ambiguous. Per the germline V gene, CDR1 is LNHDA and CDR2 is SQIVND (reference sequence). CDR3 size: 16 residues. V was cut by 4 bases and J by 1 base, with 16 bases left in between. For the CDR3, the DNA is TGTGCCAGTAGTACTAATCAGGCGTCCCCGAACACTGAAGCTTTCTTT. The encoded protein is CASSTNQASPNTEAFF.

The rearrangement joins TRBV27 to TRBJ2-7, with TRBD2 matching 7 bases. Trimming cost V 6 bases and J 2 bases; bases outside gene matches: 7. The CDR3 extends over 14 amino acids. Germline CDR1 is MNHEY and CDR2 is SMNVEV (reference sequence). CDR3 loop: CASSSVGGAYEQYF. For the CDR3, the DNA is TGTGCCAGCAGCTCCGTGGGAGGGGCCTACGAGCAGTACTTC.

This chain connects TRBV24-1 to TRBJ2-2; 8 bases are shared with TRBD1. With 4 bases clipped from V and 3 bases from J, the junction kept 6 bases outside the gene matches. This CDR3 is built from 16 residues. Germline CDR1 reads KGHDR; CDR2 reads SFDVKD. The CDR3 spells CATSDVDRADTGELFF. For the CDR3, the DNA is TGTGCCACCAGTGACGTGGACAGGGCCGACACCGGGGAGCTGTTTTTT.

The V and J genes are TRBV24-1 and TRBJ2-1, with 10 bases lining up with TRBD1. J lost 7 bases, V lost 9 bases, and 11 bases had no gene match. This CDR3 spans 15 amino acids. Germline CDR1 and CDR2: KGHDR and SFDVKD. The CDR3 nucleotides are TGTGCCACCTCGGGACAGGGGAGGTTTTGGAATGAGCAGTTCTTC. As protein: CATSGQGRFWNEQFF.

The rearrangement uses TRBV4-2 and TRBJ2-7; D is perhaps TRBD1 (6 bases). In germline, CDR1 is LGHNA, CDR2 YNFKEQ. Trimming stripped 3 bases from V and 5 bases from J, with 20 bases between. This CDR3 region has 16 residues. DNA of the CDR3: TGTGCCAGCAGCCAGGAGGACAGTGCTGCGTGGGACGAGCAGTACTTC. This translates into CASSQEDSAAWDEQYF.

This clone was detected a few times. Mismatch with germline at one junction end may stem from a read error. CDR3 nucleotide sequence: TGTGCCAGCAGCTCTAGCGGACTAGCGGGATTGGGGCATTTT. Protein sequence: CASSSSGLAGLGHF. This rearrangement joins TRBV5-5 to TRBJ2-3; 12 bases match TRBD2. Germline CDR1 and CDR2: SGHKS and YYEKEE (reference sequence). The CDR3 is 14 residues long.

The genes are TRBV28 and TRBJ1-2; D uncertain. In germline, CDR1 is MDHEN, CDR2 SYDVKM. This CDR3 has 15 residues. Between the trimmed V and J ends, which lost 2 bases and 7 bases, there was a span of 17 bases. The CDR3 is CASSLPETTIGGYTF. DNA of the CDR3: TGTGCCAGCAGTTTACCCGAAACTACTATCGGTGGCTACACCTTC.

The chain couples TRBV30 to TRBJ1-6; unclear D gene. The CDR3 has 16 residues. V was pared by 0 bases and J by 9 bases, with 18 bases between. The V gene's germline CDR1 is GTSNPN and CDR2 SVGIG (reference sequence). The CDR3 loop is CAWSVAHPQRGSPLHF. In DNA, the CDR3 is TGTGCCTGGAGTGTAGCTCACCCCCAACGGGGTTCACCCCTCCACTTT.

CDR3 residues: CASSYSQLANLKKVFF. In DNA, the CDR3 is TGTGCCAGCAGTTACTCCCAACTAGCAAATCTTAAAAAAGTGTTCTTC. The rearrangement joins TRBV6-5 to TRBJ2-1; possibly TRBD2 for D (6 bases). V shed 0 bases and J shed 15 bases, with 24 bases lying between them. CDR1 is MNHEY, CDR2 SVGAGI, per germline. The CDR3 sequence is 16 residues long.

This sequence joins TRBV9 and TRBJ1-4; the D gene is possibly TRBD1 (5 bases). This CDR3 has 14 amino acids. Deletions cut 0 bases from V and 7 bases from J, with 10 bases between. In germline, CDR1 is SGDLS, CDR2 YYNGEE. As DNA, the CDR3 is TGTGCCAGCAGCGTAGGGGGCCGTTCTGAAAAACTGTTTTTT. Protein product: CASSVGGRSEKLFF.

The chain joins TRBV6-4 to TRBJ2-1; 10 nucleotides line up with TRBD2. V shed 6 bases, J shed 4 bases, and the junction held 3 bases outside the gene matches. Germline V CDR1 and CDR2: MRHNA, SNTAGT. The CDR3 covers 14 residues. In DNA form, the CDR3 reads TGTGCCAGCAGCCCGGGACTAGCGTACAATGAGCAGTTCTTC. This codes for CASSPGLAYNEQFF.

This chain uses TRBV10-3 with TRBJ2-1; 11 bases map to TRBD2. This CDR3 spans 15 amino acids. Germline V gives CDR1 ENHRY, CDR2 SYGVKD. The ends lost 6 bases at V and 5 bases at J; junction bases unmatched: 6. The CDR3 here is CAISQTSGDNNEQFF. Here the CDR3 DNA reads TGTGCCATCAGCCAGACTAGCGGGGACAACAATGAGCAGTTCTTC.

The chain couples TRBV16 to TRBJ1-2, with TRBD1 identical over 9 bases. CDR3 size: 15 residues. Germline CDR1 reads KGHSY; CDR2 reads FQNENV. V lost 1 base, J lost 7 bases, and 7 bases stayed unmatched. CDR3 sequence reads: CASSQLSQGAGGYTF. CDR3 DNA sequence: TGTGCCAGCAGCCAATTGTCACAGGGGGCAGGTGGCTACACCTTC.

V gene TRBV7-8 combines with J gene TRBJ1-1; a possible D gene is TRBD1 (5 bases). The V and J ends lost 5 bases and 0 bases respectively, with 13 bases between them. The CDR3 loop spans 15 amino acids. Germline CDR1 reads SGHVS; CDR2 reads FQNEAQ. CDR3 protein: CASSPQQVMNTEAFF. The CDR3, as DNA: TGTGCCAGCAGCCCTCAACAGGTCATGAACACTGAAGCTTTCTTT. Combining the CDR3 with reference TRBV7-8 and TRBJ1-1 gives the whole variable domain GAGVSQSPRYKVAKRGQDVALRCDPISGHVSLFWYQQALGQGPEFLTYFQNEAQLDKSGLPSDRFFAERPEGSVSTLKIQRTQQEDSAVYLCASSPQQVMNTEAFFGQGTRLTVV.